The next 7 T cell receptor beta chains were all read from a single sample in a study of neurological immune-mediated disorders. Each CDR3 protein is one row after TCRdb ran MiXCR on the 5' RACE reads. The sample lists tens of thousands of distinct CDR3 sequences, 2.6% occurring once. Sequencing used PBMCs. The receptors derive from a woman in her 30s with multiple sclerosis.

This clonotype was recorded many times. This sequence joins TRBV3-1 and TRBJ2-1; TRBD2 matches at 8 bases. J gave up 7 bases and V 4 bases, and 12 bases lay outside the gene matches. CDR3 size: 16 residues. CDR1 is LGHDT and CDR2 is YNNKEL in the germline V gene (reference sequence). CDR3 bases: TGTGCCAGCAGCCTCTACCCTAGCGGGTACGGGAATGAGCAGTTCTTC. Protein product: CASSLYPSGYGNEQFF.

This clonotype was recorded many times. The rearrangement uses TRBV3-1 and TRBJ2-1, with 10 bases lining up with TRBD2. CDR3 length equals 16 residues. CDR1 and CDR2 from the germline V gene are LGHDT and YNNKEL (reference sequence). The J segment lost 2 bases and the V segment lost 4 bases, leaving 5 bases of the junction unmatched. The CDR3: CASSPIGLAAYNEQFF. DNA of the CDR3: TGTGCCAGCAGCCCCATTGGACTAGCGGCCTACAATGAGCAGTTCTTC.

In this sample, this clonotype turned up many times. The V gene is TRBV20-1, the J gene TRBJ2-1; 8 positions match TRBD2. The J segment lost 3 bases and the V segment lost 0 bases, leaving 4 bases of the junction unmatched. The CDR3 has 15 amino acids. Germline V gene data show CDR1 as DFQATT and CDR2 as SNEGSKA (reference sequence). CDR3 sequence reads: CSARDKGTSYNEQFF. The CDR3 DNA sequence: TGCAGTGCTAGAGATAAGGGGACTAGCTACAATGAGCAGTTCTTC.

This clonotype was seen repeatedly, ten times or more. The chain combines TRBV3-1 with TRBJ2-7; D is unresolved. The CDR3 sequence is 15 residues long. CDR1 and CDR2 (germline): LGHDT, YNNKEL (reference sequence). Trimming took off 1 base at V and 5 bases at J, with 15 bases between the two ends. The chain's CDR3 is CASSQVGRPMDEQYF. Here the CDR3 DNA reads TGTGCCAGCAGCCAAGTCGGCAGACCCATGGACGAGCAGTACTTC.

This clonotype has at least ten counts. This rearrangement joins TRBV6-2 or TRBV6-3 to TRBJ1-2, with unresolved D. The V gene's germline CDR1 is MNHEY and CDR2 SVGEGT. The V end lost 7 bases, the J end lost 1 base, and 4 bases lay between the germline ends. The CDR3 has 11 residues. CDR3 in DNA: TGTGCCAGCACCAGTAACTATGGCTACACCTTC. It encodes CASTSNYGYTF.

This clonotype was recorded at least ten times. The chain joins TRBV5-6 to TRBJ1-2; D gene unclear. Trimming removed 3 bases at V and 0 bases at J, with 6 bases between. The length of the CDR3 is 13 residues. From germline, CDR1 is SGHDT and CDR2 YYEEEE. The CDR3 coding sequence is TGTGCCAGCAGCTCGGGATCTAACTATGGCTACACCTTC. Translation: CASSSGSNYGYTF.

In its sample, this clonotype was seen many times. V gene TRBV9 combines with J gene TRBJ2-1; 7 bases match TRBD2. Germline CDR1 is SGDLS and CDR2 is YYNGEE. V lost 6 bases and J lost 1; bases outside the gene matches: 10. The CDR3 length is 16 residues. CDR3 sequence reads: CASNPAGTESYNEQFF. CDR3 DNA sequence: TGTGCCAGCAACCCAGCGGGGACCGAGTCCTACAATGAGCAGTTCTTC.